This T cell receptor (beta chain) was identified during a study of blood T cell repertoires in COVID-19. Study information: Samples of COVID-19 (acute and convalescent) were obtained from the United States, Italy and Spain.

Libraries were prepared by immunoSEQ multiplex PCR; TCRdb keeps only in-frame clonotypes and omits some of them. Of fewer than 250,000 clones detected, approximately 90% appear once; the ten largest clones hold around 23%. Residents of under 25 US areas, aged roughly 18 to 89 years, made up the participants. The CDR3 extends over 18 amino acids. The germline gives CDR1 MGHRA, CDR2 YSYEKL. Trimming at V came to 1 base and at J to 1 base, leaving 7 bases not matched to a gene. The sequence was collected from a woman in her forties in a cohort exposed to, infected with or recovered from COVID-19 (not recorded which). The chain uses TRBV4-1 and TRBJ2-3; 11 bases fit TRBD1. The specimen was PBMCs or T cells enriched from blood (not recorded which). The CDR3 spells CASSQGDGTGGGTDTQYF. CDR3 DNA sequence: TGCGCCAGCAGCCAAGGGGACGGGACAGGGGGAGGCACAGATACGCAGTATTTT.